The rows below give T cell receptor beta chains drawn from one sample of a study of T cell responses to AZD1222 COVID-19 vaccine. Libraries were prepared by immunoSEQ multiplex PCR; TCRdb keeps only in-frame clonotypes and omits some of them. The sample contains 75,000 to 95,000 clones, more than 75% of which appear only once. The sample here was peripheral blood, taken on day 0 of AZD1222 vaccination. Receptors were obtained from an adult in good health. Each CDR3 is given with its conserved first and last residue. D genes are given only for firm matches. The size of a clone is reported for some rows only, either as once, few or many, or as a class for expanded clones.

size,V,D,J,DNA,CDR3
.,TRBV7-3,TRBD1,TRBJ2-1,TGTGCCAGCAGCTTGGGACAGTACAATGAGCAGTTCTTC,CASSLGQYNEQFF
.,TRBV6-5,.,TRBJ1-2,TGTGCCAGCAGTTACTCGAGTTCCGGGGGCGCGGATGGCTACACCTTC,CASSYSSSGGADGYTF
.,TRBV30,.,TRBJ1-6,TGTGCCTCCACCAGCCACAATGGCTATAATTCACCCCTCCACTTT,CASTSHNGYNSPLHF
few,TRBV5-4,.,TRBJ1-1,TGTGCCAGCAGCTTATTCGGGACCTCGAACACTGAAGCTTTCTTT,CASSLFGTSNTEAFF
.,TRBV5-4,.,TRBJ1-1,TGTGCCAGCAGCTTGGGGGGCCACAGGAACACTGAAGCTTTCTTT,CASSLGGHRNTEAFF
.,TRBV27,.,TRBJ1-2,TGTGCCAGCAGTTTCTTCCAGGGATGGGGCTACACCTTC,CASSFFQGWGYTF
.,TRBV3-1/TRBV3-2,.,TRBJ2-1,TGTGCCAGCAGCCAACTGGGGGGCCTCACCTACAATGAGCAGTTCTTC,CASSQLGGLTYNEQFF
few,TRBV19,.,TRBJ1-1,TGTGCCAGTAGTATAGACAGTGAGATGAACACTGAAGCTTTCTTT,CASSIDSEMNTEAFF
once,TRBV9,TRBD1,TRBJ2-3,TGTGCCAGCAGCTCAGGACAGGGTGGTAGTTCGCAGTATTTT,CASSSGQGGSSQYF
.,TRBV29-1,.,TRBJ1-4,TGCAGCGGCCTGACAACTAATGAAAAACTGTTTTTT,CSGLTTNEKLFF
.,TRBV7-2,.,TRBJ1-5,TGTGCCAGCAGCTTAGTAGGGAGTCAGCCCCAGCATTTT,CASSLVGSQPQHF
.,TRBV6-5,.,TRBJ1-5,TGTGCCAGCAGTCCTGAGTATAGCAATCAGCCCCAGCATTTT,CASSPEYSNQPQHF
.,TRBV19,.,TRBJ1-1,TGTGCCAGTAGTATTACAGCCAAGCTAGAACATGGAGCTTTCTTT,CASSITAKLEHGAFF
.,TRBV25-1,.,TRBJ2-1,TGTGCCAGCAGTGAATTCGTGGAGCAGTTCTTC,CASSEFVEQFF
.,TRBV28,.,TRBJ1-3,TGTGCCAGCAATGCAGGGAGTTCTGGAAACACCATATATTTT,CASNAGSSGNTIYF
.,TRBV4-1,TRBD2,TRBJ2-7,TGCGCCAGCAGCCAAGAGGGGTCGCTAGCGGAGACCGAGCAGTACTTC,CASSQEGSLAETEQYF
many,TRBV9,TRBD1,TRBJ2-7,TGTGCCAGCAGCGAGACAGGGGTCGAGCAGTACTTC,CASSETGVEQYF
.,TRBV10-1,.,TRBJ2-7,TGCGCCAGCAGTGCCCCTAAGGGGGTGCCGTACGAGCAGTACTTC,CASSAPKGVPYEQYF
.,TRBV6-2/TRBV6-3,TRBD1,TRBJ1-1,TGTGCCAGCAGTTATGGTATCGCTAGTGGGACAGAGGAGCGGGCTTTCTTT,CASSYGIASGTEERAFF
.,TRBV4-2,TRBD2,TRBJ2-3,TGTGCCAGCAGCCAAGAACGAGGTGGGCTAGCGGCCTCCTATACGCAGTATTTT,CASSQERGGLAASYTQYF
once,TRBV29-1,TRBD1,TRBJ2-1,TGCAGCGTTGACACGGGACAGTCCCGCTCCTACAATGAGCAGTTCTTC,CSVDTGQSRSYNEQFF
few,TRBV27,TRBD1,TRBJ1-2,TGTGCCAGCAGTTTATCAGGGCAGGGGGCTTTACGTGGCTACACCTTC,CASSLSGQGALRGYTF
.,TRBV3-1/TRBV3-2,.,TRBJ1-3,TGTGCCAGCAGCCAAAACGGCGTGGACACCATATATTTT,CASSQNGVDTIYF
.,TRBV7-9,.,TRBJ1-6,TGTGCCAGCAGCTTAGGGGACATTAGCTCCTATAATTCACCCCTCCACTTT,CASSLGDISSYNSPLHF
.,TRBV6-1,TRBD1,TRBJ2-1,TGTGCCAGCAGTGGGAGGGGACAGGGTCTGTCCAATGAGCAGTTCTTC,CASSGRGQGLSNEQFF
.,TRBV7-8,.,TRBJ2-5,TGTGCCAGCAGCTTAGCGTTTGGGGGCCCAGAGACCCAGTACTTC,CASSLAFGGPETQYF
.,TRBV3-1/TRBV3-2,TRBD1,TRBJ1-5,TGTGCCAGCAGCCAATGGGACAGGGGCCATGACAATCAGCCCCAGCATTTT,CASSQWDRGHDNQPQHF
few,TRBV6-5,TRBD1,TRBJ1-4,TGTGCCAGCAGGGGACAGGGATCTAATGAAAAACTGTTTTTT,CASRGQGSNEKLFF
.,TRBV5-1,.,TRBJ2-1,TGCGCCAGCAGCACCAGGACCGGGGCCAATGAGCAGTTCTTC,CASSTRTGANEQFF
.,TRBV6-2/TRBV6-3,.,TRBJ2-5,TGTGCCAGCAGTTCCCATGCCCGGACATTATATCGGATGAAGACCCAGTACTTC,CASSSHARTLYRMKTQYF
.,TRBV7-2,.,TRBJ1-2,TGTGCCAGCAGCTTTTATTCTCGGGGCAGAAACTATGGCTACACCTTC,CASSFYSRGRNYGYTF
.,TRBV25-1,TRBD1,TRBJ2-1,TGTGCCAGCAGTGAGCTGGACAGGGGGAACAATGAGCAGTTCTTC,CASSELDRGNNEQFF
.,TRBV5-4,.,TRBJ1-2,TGTGCCAGCAGCTTGGTTGGGAAGGGAGCTAACTATGGCTACACCTTC,CASSLVGKGANYGYTF
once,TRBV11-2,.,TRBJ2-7,TGTGCCAGCAGCTTAGGAGGAGGTTTTTCCTACGAGCAGTACTTC,CASSLGGGFSYEQYF
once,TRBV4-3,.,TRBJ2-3,TGCGCCAGCAGCCATACCGGGACCAGCCCACCCACAGATACGCAGTATTTT,CASSHTGTSPPTDTQYF
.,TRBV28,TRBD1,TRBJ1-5,TGTGGTCTCGGGACAGGGAGCCGGTATAGCAATCAGCCCCAGCATTTT,CGLGTGSRYSNQPQHF
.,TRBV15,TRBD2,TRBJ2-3,TGTGCCACCAGCAGAGGGGGGGCGGGAGGAACCTCCACAGATACGCAGTATTTT,CATSRGGAGGTSTDTQYF